The 5 T cell receptor beta chains presented below share a single source sample, sequenced in a study of shared clonotypes between healthy human individuals. Libraries were prepared by immunoSEQ multiplex PCR; TCRdb keeps only in-frame clonotypes and omits some of them. The top ten hold 1.5% to 2% of the sample, which has 2 million to 2.5 million clones, approximately 94% seen once. The naive CD8 fraction comprised CD45RO-negative cells positively selected for CCR7 and excluded terminally differentiated effector memory CD45RA+ cells. Sequencing used naive CD8+ T cells from PBMCs. The origin of the receptors is a young man in good health. Some clones in this sample may be carry-over from other donors' samples.

The genes are TRBV9 and TRBJ2-7, with TRBD1 matching 7 bases. The CDR3 consists of 17 residues. V shed 3 bases and J 0 bases; nucleotides not matched to a gene: 12. Germline CDR1 and CDR2: SGDLS and YYNGEE. Here the CDR3 reads CASSAPATTGSSYEQYF. The DNA of the CDR3 is TGTGCCAGCAGCGCCCCAGCGACGACAGGGTCCTCCTACGAGCAGTACTTC.

The genes are TRBV27 and TRBJ1-1; D gene unclear. The CDR3 is 16 residues long. Germline V gene sequence: CDR1 MNHEY, CDR2 SMNVEV (reference sequence). The V gene lost 1 base and the J gene lost 10 bases, with 22 bases spanning the gap. The CDR3: CASSLYKPSALEGAFF. The CDR3 region has the DNA TGTGCCAGCAGTTTATATAAACCTTCGGCCCTCGAGGGAGCTTTCTTT.

The CDR3 DNA reads as TGCGCCAGCAGCTCCCTGGGGGGAGGGGTCGCCGGGGAGCTGTTTTTT. It encodes CASSSLGGGVAGELFF. The V gene is TRBV5-1, the J gene TRBJ2-2, with 7 bases that match TRBD2. The CDR3 consists of 16 residues. V trimming: 3 bases; J trimming: 6 bases; junction bases outside the gene matches: 11. Germline lookup yields CDR1 SGHRS and CDR2 YFSETQ.

The chain carries TRBV7-9 and TRBJ2-2, with 11 bases aligning to TRBD2. This CDR3 is built from 17 residues. CDR1 and CDR2 (germline): SEHNR, FQNEAQ (reference sequence). V lost 1 base and J lost 6; bases outside the gene matches: 7. CDR3 amino acids: CASSLGAPGLAAGELFF. The DNA of the CDR3 is TGTGCCAGCAGCTTAGGGGCCCCGGGACTAGCGGCCGGGGAGCTGTTTTTT.

In DNA form, the CDR3 reads TGTGCCAGCAGCGTAAGACTAGCGGTGTCGGATACGCAGTATTTT. Translating gives CASSVRLAVSDTQYF. The rearrangement uses TRBV9 and TRBJ2-3; the match to TRBD2 covers 9 bases. The CDR3 extends over 15 amino acids. The V gene's germline CDR1 is SGDLS and CDR2 YYNGEE. The V gene end was trimmed by 1 base and the J gene end by 6 bases; junction bases not matched to a gene: 6.